Included here is one TCR beta chain sequence, with context. This sample stems from a study of sequential checkpoint blockade in melanoma. The V end lost 4 bases, the J end lost 8 bases, and 12 bases lay between the germline ends. Germline V gene lookup returns CDR1 SEHNR and CDR2 FQNEAQ (reference sequence). CDR3 size: 13 residues. The table came from immunoSEQ multiplex PCR; TCRdb's copy has only in-frame clones and leaves some out. The repertoire holds some 32,000 clones, with approximately 86% as singletons. The treatment denotes: randomized to nivolumab then ipilimumab (arm A) or the reverse (arm B). Patients had received no earlier DNA-damaging chemotherapy. Sorted cells were live CD3+CD8+, lacking CD19 and CD56, from PBMCs.

Sequenced here: CD8+ T cells sorted from blood (inferred from file names), sampled from a patient given nivolumab and ipilimumab in sequence. The genes are TRBV7-9 and TRBJ2-1; tentatively, D is TRBD1 (6 bases). This clonotype originated in a human donor with melanoma. The CDR3 DNA is TGTGCCAGCAGCTCGTCCGAGGGGGATGAGCAGTTCTTC. Amino acid sequence: CASSSSEGDEQFF.